This TCR beta chain is from a study of patients and donors after allogeneic stem cell transplantation. TCRdb reprocessed the RT-PCR reads with MiXCR, giving one entry per CDR3 protein. The sample records about 960,000 distinct CDR3 sequences, more than 15% being singletons. The V end was cut by 0 bases, the J end by 0 bases, with 3 bases between. Germline values: CDR1 DFQATT, CDR2 SNEGSKA (reference sequence). The CDR3 is made up of 14 amino acids. The sequenced sample consisted of blood, either unsorted or a sorted T cell fraction (not recorded which). This TCR was sampled from a human donor who was either an allogeneic HSCT recipient or a stem cell or donor lymphocyte infusion donor (not recorded which). It is not recorded whose cells these are; they may come from a transplant donor. The chain is built from TRBV20-1 and TRBJ2-6; D gene uncertain. CDR3 DNA: TGCAGTGCTAGAGACTACTCTGGGGCCAACGTCCTGACTTTC. It is translated as CSARDYSGANVLTF.